The 8 T cell receptor beta chains below were found in one sample sequenced in a study of shared clonotypes between healthy human individuals. The repertoire was sequenced with immunoSEQ multiplex PCR; TCRdb's copy has only in-frame clones and lacks some. Seen here are about a million clones, 60% to 80% observed once, and the top ten hold more than 0.85%. Specimen: memory CD4+ T cells from PBMCs. The subset is: CD45RA-negative fraction. The receptors come from a young man in good health. Some clones in this sample may be carry-over from other donors' samples.

The V and J genes are TRBV7-3 and TRBJ1-3, with D unclear. The V gene's germline CDR1 is SGHTA and CDR2 FQGTGA. CDR3 length: 15 amino acids. V dropped 5 bases and J dropped 8 bases, with 19 bases sitting between them. The CDR3, as DNA: TGTGCCAGCAGCAGCCAAGGGAGGGCTGGGGACACCATATATTTT. Its translation: CASSSQGRAGDTIYF.

The chain recombines TRBV6-5 with TRBJ1-4, with 8 bases fitting TRBD1. The V segment lost 5 bases and the J segment 5 bases; nucleotides outside the gene matches: 7. The CDR3 loop spans 15 amino acids. Looked up from germline, CDR1 is MNHEY and CDR2 is SVGAGI. The CDR3 is CASSGSGGVNEKLFF. CDR3 DNA sequence: TGTGCCAGCAGTGGTTCAGGGGGCGTAAATGAAAAACTGTTTTTT.

This clone showed up just a few times. The sample holds other DNA sequences that translate to the same CDR3. This chain links TRBV6-1 with TRBJ2-7; TRBD1 is a possible D gene (6 bases). Trimming stripped 10 bases from V and 5 bases from J, with 21 bases between. Germline loops: CDR1 MNHNS, CDR2 SASEGT. CDR3 length equals 14 residues. The CDR3 DNA is TGTGCCACGAGGCGAGGGGGAGACTTGGACGAGCAGTACTTC. Translating it yields CATRRGGDLDEQYF.

V and J are TRBV6-1 and TRBJ2-7; D uncertain. Germline V gene sequence: CDR1 MNHNS, CDR2 SASEGT. The CDR3 consists of 12 residues. V was trimmed by 4 bases and J by 4 bases, leaving 8 bases between them. CDR3 bases: TGTGCCAGCAGTGCTGGGTGGTACGAGCAGTACTTC. Encoded protein: CASSAGWYEQYF.

The rearrangement uses TRBV28 and TRBJ1-4; D unclear. Trimming pared 6 bases from V and 7 bases from J, leaving 15 bases between. Per germline, CDR1 MDHEN and CDR2 SYDVKM. The CDR3 spans 14 residues. The CDR3 spells CASRESAEGEKLFF. The CDR3 nucleotides read TGTGCCAGCAGGGAGTCAGCGGAAGGTGAAAAACTGTTTTTT.

The CDR3 nucleotides are TGTGCCAGCAGCATTTGCGGGAGGGCCTACGAGCAGTACTTC. Its protein is CASSICGRAYEQYF. The chain recombines TRBV21-1 with TRBJ2-7; the table's D call TRBD2 went unverified against the DNA. TRBV21-1 is marked as a pseudogene. The CDR3 length is 14 residues.

The J gene is TRBJ2-3, the V gene TRBV27; D remains unclear. V lost 1 base, J lost 8 bases, and 13 bases lay in between. CDR1 is MNHEY and CDR2 is SMNVEV in the germline V gene (reference sequence). This CDR3 spans 14 amino acids. The CDR3 coding sequence is TGTGCCAGCAGTTTATGGGCCGATCCGCGTACGCAGTATTTT. As protein: CASSLWADPRTQYF.

V is TRBV15 and J is TRBJ2-1; tentatively, D is TRBD2 (6 bases). Germline V gene sequence: CDR1 LNHNV, CDR2 YYDKDF (reference sequence). The CDR3 spans 13 residues. V lost 1 base and J 8 bases, leaving 9 bases between the germline ends. The DNA for the CDR3 is TGTGCCACCAGCAGAGCGGGAGCTGATGAGCAGTTCTTC. Translated, it gives CATSRAGADEQFF.